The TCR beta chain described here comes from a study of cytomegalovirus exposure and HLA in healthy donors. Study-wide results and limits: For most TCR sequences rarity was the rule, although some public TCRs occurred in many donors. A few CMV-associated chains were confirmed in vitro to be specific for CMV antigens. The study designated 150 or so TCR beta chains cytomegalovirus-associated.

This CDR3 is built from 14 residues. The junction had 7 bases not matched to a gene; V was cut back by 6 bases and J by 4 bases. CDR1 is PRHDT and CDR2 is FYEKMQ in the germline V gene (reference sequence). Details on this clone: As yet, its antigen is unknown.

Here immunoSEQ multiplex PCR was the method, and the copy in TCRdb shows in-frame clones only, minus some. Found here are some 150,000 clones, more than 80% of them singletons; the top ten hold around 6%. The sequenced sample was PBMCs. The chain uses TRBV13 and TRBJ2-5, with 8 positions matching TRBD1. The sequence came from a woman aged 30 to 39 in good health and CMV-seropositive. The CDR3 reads CASRRQGTGETQYF. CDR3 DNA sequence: TGTGCCAGCAGACGACAGGGGACGGGAGAGACCCAGTACTTC.